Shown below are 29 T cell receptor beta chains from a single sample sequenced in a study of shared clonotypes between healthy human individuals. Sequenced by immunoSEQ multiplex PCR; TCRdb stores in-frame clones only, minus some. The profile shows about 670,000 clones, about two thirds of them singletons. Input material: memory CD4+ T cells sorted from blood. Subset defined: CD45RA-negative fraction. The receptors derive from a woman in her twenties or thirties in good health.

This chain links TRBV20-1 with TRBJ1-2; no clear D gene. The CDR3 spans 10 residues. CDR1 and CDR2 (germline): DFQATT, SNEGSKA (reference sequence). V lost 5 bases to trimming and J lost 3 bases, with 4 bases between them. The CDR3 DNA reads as TGCAGTGCTGGATACTATGGCTACACCTTC. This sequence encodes CSAGYYGYTF.

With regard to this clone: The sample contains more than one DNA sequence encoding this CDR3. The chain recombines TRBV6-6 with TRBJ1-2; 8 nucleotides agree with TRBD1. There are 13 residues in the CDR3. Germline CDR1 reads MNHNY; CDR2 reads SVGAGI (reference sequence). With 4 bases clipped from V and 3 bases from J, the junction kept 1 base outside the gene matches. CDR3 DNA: TGTGCCAGCAGTTCGACAGGGGACTATGGCTACACCTTC. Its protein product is CASSSTGDYGYTF.

CDR3 in amino acids: CASSTRRDRNTDTQYF. CDR3 nucleotide sequence: TGTGCCAGCAGTACCCGAAGGGACAGAAACACAGATACGCAGTATTTT. V is TRBV11-2 and J is TRBJ2-3; 7 nucleotides agree with TRBD1. The CDR3 sequence is 16 residues long. The germline V gene has CDR1 SGHAT and CDR2 FQNNGV. V lost 6 bases to trimming and J lost 2 bases; unmatched junction nucleotides: 11. The complete variable domain, with remaining parts taken from reference TRBV11-2 and TRBJ2-3, reads EAGVAQSPRYKIIEKRQSVAFWCNPISGHATLYWYQQILGQGPKLLIQFQNNGVVDDSQLPKDRFSAERLKGVDSTLKIQPAKLEDSAVYLCASSTRRDRNTDTQYFGPGTRLTVL.

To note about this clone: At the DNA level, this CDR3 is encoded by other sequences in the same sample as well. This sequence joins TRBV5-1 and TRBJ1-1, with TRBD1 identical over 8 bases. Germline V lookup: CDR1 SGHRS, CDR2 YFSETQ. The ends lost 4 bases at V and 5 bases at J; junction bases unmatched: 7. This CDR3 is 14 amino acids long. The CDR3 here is CASSPGQEGTEAFF. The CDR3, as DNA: TGCGCCAGCAGCCCGGGACAGGAGGGTACTGAAGCTTTCTTT.

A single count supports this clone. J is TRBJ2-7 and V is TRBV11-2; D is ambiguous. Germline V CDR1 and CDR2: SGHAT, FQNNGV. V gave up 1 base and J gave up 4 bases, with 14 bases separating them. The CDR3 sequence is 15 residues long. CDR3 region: CASSLGPTKEYEQYF. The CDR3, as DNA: TGTGCCAGCAGCTTAGGACCGACCAAGGAGTACGAGCAGTACTTC. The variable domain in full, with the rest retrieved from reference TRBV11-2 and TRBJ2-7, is EAGVAQSPRYKIIEKRQSVAFWCNPISGHATLYWYQQILGQGPKLLIQFQNNGVVDDSQLPKDRFSAERLKGVDSTLKIQPAKLEDSAVYLCASSLGPTKEYEQYFGPGTRLTVT.

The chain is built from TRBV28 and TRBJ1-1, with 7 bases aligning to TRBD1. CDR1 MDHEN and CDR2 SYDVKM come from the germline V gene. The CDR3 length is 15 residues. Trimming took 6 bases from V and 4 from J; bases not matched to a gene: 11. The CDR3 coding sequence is TGTGCCAGCAGCCGAGGGACAGTCGAGAGCACTGAAGCTTTCTTT. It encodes CASSRGTVESTEAFF.

This CDR3 is CASSQGQGTGAFF. The CDR3 nucleotides are TGTGCCAGCTCCCAAGGACAGGGCACCGGAGCTTTCTTT. The J gene is TRBJ1-1, the V gene TRBV18, with 8 nucleotides matching TRBD1. CDR3 size: 13 residues. The ends lost 6 bases at V and 10 bases at J; junction bases unmatched: 10. Germline lookup yields CDR1 KGHSH and CDR2 LQKENI. Using reference TRBV18 and TRBJ1-1 for the parts outside the CDR3, the full variable domain is NAGVMQNPRHLVRRRGQEARLRCSPMKGHSHVYWYRQLPEEGLKFMVYLQKENIIDESGMPKERFSAEFPKEGPSILRIQQVVRGDSAAYFCASSQGQGTGAFFGQGTRLTVV.

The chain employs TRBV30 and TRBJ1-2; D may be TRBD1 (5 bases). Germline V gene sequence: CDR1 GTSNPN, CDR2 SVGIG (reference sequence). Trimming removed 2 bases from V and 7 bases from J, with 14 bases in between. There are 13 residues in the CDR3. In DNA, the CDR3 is TGTGCCTGGAGTTCCACAGGTTCGCGTGGCTACACCTTC. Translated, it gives CAWSSTGSRGYTF.

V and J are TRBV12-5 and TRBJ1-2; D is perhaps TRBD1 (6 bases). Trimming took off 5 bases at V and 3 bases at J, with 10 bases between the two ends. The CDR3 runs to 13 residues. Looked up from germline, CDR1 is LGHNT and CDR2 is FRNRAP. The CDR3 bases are TGTGCTAGTGGTCCAGGGGTTGACTATGGCTACACCTTC. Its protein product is CASGPGVDYGYTF.

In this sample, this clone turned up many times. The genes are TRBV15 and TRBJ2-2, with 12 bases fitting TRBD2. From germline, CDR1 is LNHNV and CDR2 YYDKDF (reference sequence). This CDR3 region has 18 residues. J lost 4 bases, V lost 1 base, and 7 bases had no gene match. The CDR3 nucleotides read TGTGCCACCAGCAGAGGAGCTAGCGGGAGGGGATTCACCGGGGAGCTGTTTTTT. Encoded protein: CATSRGASGRGFTGELFF.

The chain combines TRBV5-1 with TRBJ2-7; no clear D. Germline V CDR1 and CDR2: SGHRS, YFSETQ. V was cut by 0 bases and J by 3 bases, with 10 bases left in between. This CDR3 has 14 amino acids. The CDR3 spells CASSLVVGDYEQYF. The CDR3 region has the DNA TGCGCCAGCAGCTTGGTGGTAGGAGACTACGAGCAGTACTTC.

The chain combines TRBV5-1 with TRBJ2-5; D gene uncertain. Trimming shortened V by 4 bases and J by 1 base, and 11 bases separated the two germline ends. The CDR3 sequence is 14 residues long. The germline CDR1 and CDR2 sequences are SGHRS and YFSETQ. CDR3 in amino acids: CASSRSQSQETQYF. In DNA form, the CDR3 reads TGCGCCAGCAGCCGCAGCCAGAGCCAAGAGACCCAGTACTTC. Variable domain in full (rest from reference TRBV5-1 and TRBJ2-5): KAGVTQTPRYLIKTRGQQVTLSCSPISGHRSVSWYQQTPGQGLQFLFEYFSETQRNKGNFPGRFSGRQFSNSRSEMNVSTLELGDSALYLCASSRSQSQETQYFGPGTRLLVL.

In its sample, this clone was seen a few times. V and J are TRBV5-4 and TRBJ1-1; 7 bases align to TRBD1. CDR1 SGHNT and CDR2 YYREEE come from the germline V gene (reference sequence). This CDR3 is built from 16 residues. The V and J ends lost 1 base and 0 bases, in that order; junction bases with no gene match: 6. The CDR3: CASSLLGRGLNTEAFF. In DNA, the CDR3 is TGTGCCAGCAGCTTGCTGGGCAGGGGGTTGAACACTGAAGCTTTCTTT.

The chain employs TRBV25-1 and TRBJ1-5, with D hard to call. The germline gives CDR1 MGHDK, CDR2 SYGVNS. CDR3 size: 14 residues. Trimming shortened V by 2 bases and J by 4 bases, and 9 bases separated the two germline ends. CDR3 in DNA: TGTGCCAGCAGTGAAGGGAAGTATAATCAGCCCCAGCATTTT. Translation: CASSEGKYNQPQHF.

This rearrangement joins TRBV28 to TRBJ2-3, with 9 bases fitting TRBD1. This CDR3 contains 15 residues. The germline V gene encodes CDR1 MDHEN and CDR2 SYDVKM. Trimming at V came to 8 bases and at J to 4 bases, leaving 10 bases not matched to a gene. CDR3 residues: CASYGQGLGSDTQYF. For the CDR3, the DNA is TGTGCCAGCTACGGACAGGGGCTCGGGTCAGATACGCAGTATTTT.

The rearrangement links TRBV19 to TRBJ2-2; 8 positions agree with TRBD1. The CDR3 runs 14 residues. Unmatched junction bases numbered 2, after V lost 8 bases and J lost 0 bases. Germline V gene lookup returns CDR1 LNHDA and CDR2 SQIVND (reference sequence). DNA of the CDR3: TGTGCCAGTGGGGGACAGGCGAACACCGGGGAGCTGTTTTTT. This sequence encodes CASGGQANTGELFF.

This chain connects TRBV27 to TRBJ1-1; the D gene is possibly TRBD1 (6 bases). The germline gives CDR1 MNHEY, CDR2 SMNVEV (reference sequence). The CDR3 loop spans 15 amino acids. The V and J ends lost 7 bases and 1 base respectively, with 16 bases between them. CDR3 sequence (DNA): TGTGCCAGCAAACGGGCACAGGGAACGAACACTGAAGCTTTCTTT. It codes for CASKRAQGTNTEAFF.

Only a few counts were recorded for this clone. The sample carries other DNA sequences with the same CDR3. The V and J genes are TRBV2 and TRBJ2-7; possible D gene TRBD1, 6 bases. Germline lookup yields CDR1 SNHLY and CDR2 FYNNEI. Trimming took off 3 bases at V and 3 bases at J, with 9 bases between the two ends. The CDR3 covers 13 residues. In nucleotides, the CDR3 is TGTGCCAGCAGTGAGGGACATAGCTACGAGCAGTACTTC. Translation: CASSEGHSYEQYF.

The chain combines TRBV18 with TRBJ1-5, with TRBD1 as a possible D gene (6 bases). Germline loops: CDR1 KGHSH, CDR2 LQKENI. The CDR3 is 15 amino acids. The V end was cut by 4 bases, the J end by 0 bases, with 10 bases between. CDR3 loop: CASSRGQSSNQPQHF. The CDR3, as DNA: TGTGCCAGCTCACGCGGACAGTCTAGCAATCAGCCCCAGCATTTT.

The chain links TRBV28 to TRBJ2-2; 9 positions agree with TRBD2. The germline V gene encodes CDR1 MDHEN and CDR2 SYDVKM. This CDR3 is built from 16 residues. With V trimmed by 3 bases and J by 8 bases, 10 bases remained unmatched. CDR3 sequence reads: CASSFVGGRAGGELFF. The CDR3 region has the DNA TGTGCCAGCAGTTTCGTAGGCGGGAGGGCCGGAGGGGAGCTGTTTTTT.

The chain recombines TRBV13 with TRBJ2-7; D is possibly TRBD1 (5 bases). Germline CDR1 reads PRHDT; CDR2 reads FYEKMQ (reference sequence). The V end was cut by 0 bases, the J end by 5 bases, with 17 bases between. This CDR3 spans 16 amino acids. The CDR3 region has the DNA TGTGCCAGCAGCTTAGGCCGTGCAGGGTCGGTCAACGAGCAGTACTTC. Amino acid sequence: CASSLGRAGSVNEQYF.

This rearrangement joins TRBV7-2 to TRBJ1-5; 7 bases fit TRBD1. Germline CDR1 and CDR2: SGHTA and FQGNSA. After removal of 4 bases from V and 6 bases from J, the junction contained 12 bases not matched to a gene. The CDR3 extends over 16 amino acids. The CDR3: CASSSSSRGQGQPQHF. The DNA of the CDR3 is TGTGCCAGCAGCTCAAGTTCTAGGGGGCAAGGTCAGCCCCAGCATTTT. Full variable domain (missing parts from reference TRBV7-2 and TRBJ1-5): GAGVSQSPSNKVTEKGKDVELRCDPISGHTALYWYRQSLGQGLEFLIYFQGNSAPDKSGLPSDRFSAERTGGSVSTLTIQRTQQEDSAVYLCASSSSSRGQGQPQHFGDGTRLSIL.

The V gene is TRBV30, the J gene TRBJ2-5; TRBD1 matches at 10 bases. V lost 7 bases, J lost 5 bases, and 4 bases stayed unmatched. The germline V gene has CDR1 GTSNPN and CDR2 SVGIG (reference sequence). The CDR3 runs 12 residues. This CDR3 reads CASTGGGETQYF. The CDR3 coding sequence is TGTGCCTCGACAGGGGGCGGTGAGACCCAGTACTTC.

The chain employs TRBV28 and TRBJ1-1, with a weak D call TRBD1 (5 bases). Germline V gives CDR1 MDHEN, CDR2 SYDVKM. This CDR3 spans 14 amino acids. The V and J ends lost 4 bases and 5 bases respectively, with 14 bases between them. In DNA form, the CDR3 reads TGTGCCAGCAGTTCTTCCGGGGGTCCAACTGAAGCTTTCTTT. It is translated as CASSSSGGPTEAFF.

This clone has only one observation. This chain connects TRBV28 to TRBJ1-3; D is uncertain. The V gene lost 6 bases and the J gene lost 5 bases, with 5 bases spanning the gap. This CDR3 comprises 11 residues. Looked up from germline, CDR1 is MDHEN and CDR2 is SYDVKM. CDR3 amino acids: CASSSRNTIYF. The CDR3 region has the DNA TGTGCCAGCAGCTCAAGAAACACCATATATTTT. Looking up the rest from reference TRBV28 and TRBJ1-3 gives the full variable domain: DVKVTQSSRYLVKRTGEKVFLECVQDMDHENMFWYRQDPGLGLRLIYFSYDVKMKEKGDIPEGYSVSREKKERFSLILESASTNQTSMYLCASSSRNTIYFGEGSWLTVV.

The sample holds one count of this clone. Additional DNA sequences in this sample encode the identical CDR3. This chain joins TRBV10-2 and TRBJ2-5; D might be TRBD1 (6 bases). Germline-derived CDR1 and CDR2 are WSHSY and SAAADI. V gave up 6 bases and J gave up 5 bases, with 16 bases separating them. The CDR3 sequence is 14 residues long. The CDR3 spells CASRDSRAGETQYF. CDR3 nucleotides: TGCGCCAGCAGGGACAGCCGGGCCGGGGAGACCCAGTACTTC.

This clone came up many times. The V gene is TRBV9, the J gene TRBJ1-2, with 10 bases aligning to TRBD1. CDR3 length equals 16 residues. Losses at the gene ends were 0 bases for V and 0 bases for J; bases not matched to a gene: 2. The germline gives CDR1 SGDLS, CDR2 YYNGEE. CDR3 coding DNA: TGTGCCAGCAGCGTAGGAGGACAGGGGGCTAACTATGGCTACACCTTC. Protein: CASSVGGQGANYGYTF. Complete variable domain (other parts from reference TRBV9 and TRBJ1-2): DSGVTQTPKHLITATGQRVTLRCSPRSGDLSVYWYQQSLDQGLQFLIQYYNGEERAKGNILERFSAQQFPDLHSELNLSSLELGDSALYFCASSVGGQGANYGYTFGSGTRLTVV.

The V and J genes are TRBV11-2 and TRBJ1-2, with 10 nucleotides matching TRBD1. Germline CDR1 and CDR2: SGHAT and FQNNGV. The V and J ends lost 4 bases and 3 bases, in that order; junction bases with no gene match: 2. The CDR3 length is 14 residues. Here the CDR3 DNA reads TGTGCCAGCAGCTGGGACAGGGGAGACTATGGCTACACCTTC. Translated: CASSWDRGDYGYTF.

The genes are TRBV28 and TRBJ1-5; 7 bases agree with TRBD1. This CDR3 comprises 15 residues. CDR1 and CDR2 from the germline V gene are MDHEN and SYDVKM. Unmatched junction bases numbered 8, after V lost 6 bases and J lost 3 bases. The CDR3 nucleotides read TGTGCCAGCAGCTACGTGGGACAGCTCAATCAGCCCCAGCATTTT. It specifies CASSYVGQLNQPQHF. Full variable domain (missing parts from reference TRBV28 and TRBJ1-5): DVKVTQSSRYLVKRTGEKVFLECVQDMDHENMFWYRQDPGLGLRLIYFSYDVKMKEKGDIPEGYSVSREKKERFSLILESASTNQTSMYLCASSYVGQLNQPQHFGDGTRLSIL.